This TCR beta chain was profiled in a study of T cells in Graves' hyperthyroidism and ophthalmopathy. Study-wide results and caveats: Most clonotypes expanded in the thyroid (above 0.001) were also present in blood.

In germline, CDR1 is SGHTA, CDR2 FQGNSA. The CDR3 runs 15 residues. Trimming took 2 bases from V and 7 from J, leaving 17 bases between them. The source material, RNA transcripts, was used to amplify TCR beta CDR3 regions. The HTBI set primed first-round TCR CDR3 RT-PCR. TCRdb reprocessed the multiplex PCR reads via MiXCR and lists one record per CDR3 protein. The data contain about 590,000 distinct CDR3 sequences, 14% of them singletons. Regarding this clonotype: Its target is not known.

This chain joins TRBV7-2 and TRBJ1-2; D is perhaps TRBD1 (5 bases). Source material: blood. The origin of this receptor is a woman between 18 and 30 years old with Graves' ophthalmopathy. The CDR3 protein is CASSLNDFGGGGYTF. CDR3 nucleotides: TGTGCCAGCAGCTTAAATGATTTCGGGGGGGGTGGCTACACCTTC.